The clone carrying this T cell receptor (beta chain) was counted only a few times. The data stem from a study of T cells after yellow fever vaccination. TCRdb analysed the 5' RACE reads with MiXCR anew, one entry per CDR3 protein. This sample has hundreds of thousands of distinct CDR3 sequences, with 9% to 15% found just once. V gave up 2 bases and J gave up 1 base, with 12 bases separating them. There are 16 residues in the CDR3. Per the germline V gene, CDR1 is MNHEY and CDR2 is SVGAGI. The origin of this receptor is a man aged 25 to 40 who received the YFV17D yellow fever vaccine. Here the sequenced sample was PBMCs, taken on the day of the yellow fever booster vaccination. The V gene is TRBV6-5, the J gene TRBJ2-4; weak D call: TRBD1 (6 bases). In DNA, the CDR3 is TGTGCCAGCAGTTACGGGAACAGGGCGGCCAAAAACATTCAGTACTTC. This codes for CASSYGNRAAKNIQYF.